These 15 T cell receptor beta chains were all obtained from the same sample, sequenced in a study of cytomegalovirus exposure and HLA in healthy donors (dated by TCRdb to 2016 to 2017). Library preparation was by the immunoSEQ multiplex PCR assay. For the multiplex PCR, a mixture combining 60 forward primers for TCR Vbeta segments and 13 reverse primers for TCR Jbeta segments was used. The table was pulled from immuneACCESS by TCRdb, which kept in-frame rearrangements only. Such tables lose some clones; where checked, under half of the loss comes from unresolved V genes, and the rest has no known cause. Here the sample has 130,000 or so clones; roughly 82% occur a single time. The ten largest clones represent around 3% of the sample. The sequenced sample was PBMCs. The receptors were gathered from a woman under 30 in good health and CMV-seropositive.

This sequence joins TRBV27 and TRBJ2-4; 8 bases map to TRBD1. This CDR3 is built from 16 residues. Germline CDR1 is MNHEY and CDR2 is SMNVEV (reference sequence). Trimming took 8 bases from V and 0 from J; bases not matched to a gene: 9. CDR3 DNA: TGTGCCAGCGGGATGACAGGGGAAATAGCCAAAAACATTCAGTACTTC. Protein product: CASGMTGEIAKNIQYF.

The V gene is TRBV4-1, the J gene TRBJ2-1; 7 bases are a match to TRBD2. CDR1 is MGHRA and CDR2 is YSYEKL in the germline V gene. This CDR3 is 15 amino acids long. Germline trimming cut 1 base from V and 9 bases from J; bases unmatched to any gene: 9. CDR3 residues: CASSQVDRDYTEQFF. The CDR3 DNA sequence: TGCGCCAGCAGCCAAGTAGACCGGGACTATACTGAGCAGTTCTTC.

This clone was observed once. The chain carries TRBV13 and TRBJ2-3; 9 bases agree with TRBD2. The CDR3 length is 16 residues. Trimming at V came to 2 bases and at J to 7 bases, leaving 10 bases not matched to a gene. Germline CDR1 and CDR2: PRHDT and FYEKMQ (reference sequence). The CDR3 DNA is TGTGCCAGCAGCTTATTCCCTAGCGGGGAGGGGAATACGCAGTATTTT. Amino acids: CASSLFPSGEGNTQYF.

This rearrangement joins TRBV14 to TRBJ1-1, with D possibly being TRBD1 (5 bases). Trimming removed 10 bases at V and 5 bases at J, with 14 bases between. The CDR3 is 12 amino acids. Germline CDR1 is SGHDN and CDR2 is FVKESK. The CDR3 region is CATKGMGTEAFF. The CDR3 bases are TGTGCCACTAAGGGGATGGGTACTGAAGCTTTCTTT. Using reference TRBV14 and TRBJ1-1 for the parts outside the CDR3, the full variable domain is EAGVTQFPSHSVIEKGQTVTLRCDPISGHDNLYWYRRVMGKEIKFLLHFVKESKQDESGMPNNRFLAERTGGTYSTLKVQPAELEDSGVYFCATKGMGTEAFFGQGTRLTVV.

This clone showed up just once. The chain employs TRBV6-5 and TRBJ2-5; D possibly corresponds to TRBD1 (6 bases). The last part of the DNA fits TRBJ2-7 better; the J call may be wrong. CDR3 length: 12 residues. The germline CDR1 and CDR2 sequences are MNHEY and SVGAGI. The CDR3 reads CASSSQGYEQYF. CDR3 coding DNA: TGTGCCAGCAGCTCACAGGGCTACGAGCAGTACTTC.

The genes are TRBV28 and TRBJ1-1, with 8 positions matching TRBD1. Germline loops: CDR1 MDHEN, CDR2 SYDVKM. V shed 3 bases and J 4 bases; nucleotides not matched to a gene: 4. CDR3 size: 14 residues. In nucleotides, the CDR3 is TGTGCCAGCAGTTTGACAGGGGAGGGCACTGAAGCTTTCTTT. Its translation is CASSLTGEGTEAFF.

The chain links TRBV6-1 to TRBJ2-7, with no clear D. The ends were cut back, 7 bases at V and 6 bases at J, with 16 bases in the middle. This CDR3 has 13 amino acids. Looked up from germline, CDR1 is MNHNS and CDR2 is SASEGT. The CDR3 bases are TGTGCCAGCATTGACCCCTTAGGAGCCGAGCAGTACTTC. The encoded protein is CASIDPLGAEQYF.

The chain combines TRBV2 with TRBJ2-5; TRBD2 matches 7 bases. From germline, CDR1 is SNHLY and CDR2 FYNNEI. The CDR3 is 14 amino acids. J was trimmed by 6 bases and V by 9 bases; bases with no gene match: 13. Here the CDR3 reads CASIAGAGLKTQYF. For the CDR3, the DNA is TGTGCCAGTATAGCGGGCGCGGGGTTGAAGACCCAGTACTTC.

This clone was seen only a few times. The CDR3 DNA is TGTGCCAGCAGTTACCCGGGAACCTACGAGCAGTACTTC. This translates into CASSYPGTYEQYF. The chain couples TRBV6-5 to TRBJ2-7; D may be TRBD2 (5 bases). The germline V gene has CDR1 MNHEY and CDR2 SVGAGI. The V gene lost 2 bases and the J gene lost 2 bases, with 7 bases spanning the gap. There are 13 residues in the CDR3.

J is TRBJ2-7 and V is TRBV4-1, with 9 bases that match TRBD1. The V gene's germline CDR1 is MGHRA and CDR2 YSYEKL. The CDR3 spans 15 residues. With 2 bases clipped from V and 5 bases from J, the junction kept 7 bases outside the gene matches. The CDR3, as DNA: TGCGCCAGCAGCCAATACGGACAGGGGAGGAACGAGCAGTACTTC. The encoded protein is CASSQYGQGRNEQYF.

The V gene is TRBV9, the J gene TRBJ1-4, with D perhaps TRBD1 (6 bases). Germline V gene sequence: CDR1 SGDLS, CDR2 YYNGEE. The CDR3 contains 14 residues. V was shortened by 3 bases and J by 3 bases, with 9 bases between the two germline ends. CDR3 nucleotides: TGTGCCAGCAGCGGGACAGCTTCTAATGAAAAACTGTTTTTT. Protein product: CASSGTASNEKLFF.

The rearrangement links TRBV6-1 to TRBJ2-3; the D is unclear. Deletions cut 3 bases from V and 3 bases from J, with 16 bases between. The germline V gene has CDR1 MNHNS and CDR2 SASEGT. The length of the CDR3 is 16 residues. CDR3 coding DNA: TGTGCCAGCAGTGAGTATGGCAGGATCGAAACAGATACGCAGTATTTT. As protein: CASSEYGRIETDTQYF.

V is TRBV6-1 and J is TRBJ1-6; 7 positions match TRBD1. CDR1 and CDR2 (germline): MNHNS, SASEGT. The ends lost 8 bases at V and 4 bases at J; junction bases unmatched: 8. The CDR3 has 15 residues. DNA of the CDR3: TGTGCCAGCTGCCTAAGGGGACAGTATAATTCACCCCTCCACTTT. Encoded protein: CASCLRGQYNSPLHF.

Here the CDR3 reads CASSLQGNQPQHF. CDR3 coding DNA: TGTGCCAGCAGTTTACAGGGGAATCAGCCCCAGCATTTT. The chain uses TRBV6-5 and TRBJ1-5; 7 bases map to TRBD1. From germline, CDR1 is MNHEY and CDR2 SVGAGI. V shed 4 bases, J shed 4 bases, and the junction held 1 base outside the gene matches. CDR3 length equals 13 residues.

This clone was seen only once. The rearrangement joins TRBV7-3 to TRBJ1-1; weak D call: TRBD1 (5 bases). Trimming took off 2 bases at V and 3 bases at J, with 13 bases between the two ends. The CDR3 totals 15 residues. The germline gives CDR1 SGHTA, CDR2 FQGTGA. This chain's CDR3 is CASSLGSGGDTEAFF. Here the CDR3 DNA reads TGTGCCAGCAGCTTAGGGTCGGGAGGGGACACTGAAGCTTTCTTT.